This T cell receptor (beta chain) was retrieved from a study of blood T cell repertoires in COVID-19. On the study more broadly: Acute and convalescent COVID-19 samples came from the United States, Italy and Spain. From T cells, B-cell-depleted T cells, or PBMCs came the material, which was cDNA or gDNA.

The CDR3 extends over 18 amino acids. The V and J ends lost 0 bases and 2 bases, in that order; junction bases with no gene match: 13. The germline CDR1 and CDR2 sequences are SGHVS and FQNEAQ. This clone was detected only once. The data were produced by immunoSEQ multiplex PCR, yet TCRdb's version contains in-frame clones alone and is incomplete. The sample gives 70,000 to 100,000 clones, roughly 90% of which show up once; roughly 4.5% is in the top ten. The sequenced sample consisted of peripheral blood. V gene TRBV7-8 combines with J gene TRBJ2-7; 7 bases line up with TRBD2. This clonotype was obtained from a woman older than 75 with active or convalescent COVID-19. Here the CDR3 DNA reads TGTGCCAGCAGCTTAGCCCGACCTGGGGGTAGCGGGCCCTACGAGCAGTACTTC. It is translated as CASSLARPGGSGPYEQYF.